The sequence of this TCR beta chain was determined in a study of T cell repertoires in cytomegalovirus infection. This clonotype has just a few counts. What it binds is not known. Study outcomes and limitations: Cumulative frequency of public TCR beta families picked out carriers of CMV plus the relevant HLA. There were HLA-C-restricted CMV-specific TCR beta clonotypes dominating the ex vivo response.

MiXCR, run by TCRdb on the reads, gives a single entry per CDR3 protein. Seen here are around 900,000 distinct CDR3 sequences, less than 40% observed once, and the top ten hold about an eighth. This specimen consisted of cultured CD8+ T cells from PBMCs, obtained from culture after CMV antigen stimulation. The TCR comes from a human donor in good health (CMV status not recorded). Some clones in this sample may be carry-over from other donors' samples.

The CDR3 here is CASRSSTGTIQETQYF. CDR3 DNA: TGTGCCAGCAGATCATCGACAGGGACCATTCAAGAGACCCAGTACTTC. J is TRBJ2-5 and V is TRBV12-3 or TRBV12-4, with TRBD1 matching 7 bases. V lost 6 bases, J lost 2 bases, and 12 bases stayed unmatched. The CDR3 runs to 16 residues.